The clone carrying this T cell receptor (beta chain) has a count of ten or more. The antigen remains unidentified. To make TCR beta libraries, researchers used iRepertoire HTBI primers and Arm-PCR of CDR3 regions. In TCRdb, the multiplex PCR reads were re-called with MiXCR into one record per CDR3 protein. The table shows about 430,000 distinct CDR3 sequences, with roughly 15% occurring only once. As for time point: newly diagnosed GD, antithyroid drugs for less than 3 months. Making the TCR library involved RNA that had been extracted from PBMCs. Staff drew around 8.6 milliliters of peripheral blood into EDTA tubes. The data originate from a study of regulatory T cells in long-lasting Graves disease. Regarding the study as a whole: Favoring TRBV28, TRBJ1-2 and TRBJ2-5 was a feature seen in persistent disease.

CDR3 length equals 15 residues. The germline V and J ends were trimmed by 4 bases and 2 bases, with 14 bases remaining between them. Germline V gives CDR1 SGHTA, CDR2 FQGNSA. These same records also appear under a second study, on T cells in Graves' hyperthyroidism and ophthalmopathy.

This TCR was sampled from a woman in her 40s with Graves disease. The chain joins TRBV7-2 to TRBJ2-5, with TRBD2 as a possible D gene (6 bases). This sample comprised peripheral blood mononuclear cells (PBMCs), obtained at new diagnosis, from a patient treated with antithyroid drugs. The CDR3 coding sequence is TGTGCCAGCAGCTCGGGGCAGGGAGGACAAGAGACCCAGTACTTC. Its translation is CASSSGQGGQETQYF. Full variable domain (missing parts from reference TRBV7-2 and TRBJ2-5): GAGVSQSPSNKVTEKGKDVELRCDPISGHTALYWYRQSLGQGLEFLIYFQGNSAPDKSGLPSDRFSAERTGGSVSTLTIQRTQQEDSAVYLCASSSGQGGQETQYFGPGTRLLVL.